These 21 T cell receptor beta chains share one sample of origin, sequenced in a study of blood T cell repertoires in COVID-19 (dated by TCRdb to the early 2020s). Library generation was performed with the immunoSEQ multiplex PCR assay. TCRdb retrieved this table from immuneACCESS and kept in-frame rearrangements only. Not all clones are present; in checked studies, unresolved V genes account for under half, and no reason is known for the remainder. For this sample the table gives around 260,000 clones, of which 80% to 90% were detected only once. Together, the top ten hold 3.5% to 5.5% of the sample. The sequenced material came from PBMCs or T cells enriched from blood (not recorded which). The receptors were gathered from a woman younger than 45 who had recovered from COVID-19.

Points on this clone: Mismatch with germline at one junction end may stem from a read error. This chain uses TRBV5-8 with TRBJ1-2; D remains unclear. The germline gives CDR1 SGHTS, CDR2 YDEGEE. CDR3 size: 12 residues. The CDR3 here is CASSLALASCAF. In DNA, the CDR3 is TGTGCCAGCAGCTTGGCACTTGCTAGCTGTGCCTTC.

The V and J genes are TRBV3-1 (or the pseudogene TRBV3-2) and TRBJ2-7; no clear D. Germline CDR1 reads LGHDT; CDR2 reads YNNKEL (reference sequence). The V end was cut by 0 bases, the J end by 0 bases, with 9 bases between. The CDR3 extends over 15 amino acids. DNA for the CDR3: TGTGCCAGCAGCCAAGACCTAGATATCTCCTACGAGCAGTACTTC. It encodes CASSQDLDISYEQYF.

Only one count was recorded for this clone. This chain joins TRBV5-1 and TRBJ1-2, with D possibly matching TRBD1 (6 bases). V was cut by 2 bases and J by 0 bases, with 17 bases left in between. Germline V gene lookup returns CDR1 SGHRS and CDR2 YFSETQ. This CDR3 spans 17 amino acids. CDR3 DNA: TGCGCCAGCAGCTTAGGGCTTATGACAGGAGCTAACTATGGCTACACCTTC. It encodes CASSLGLMTGANYGYTF.

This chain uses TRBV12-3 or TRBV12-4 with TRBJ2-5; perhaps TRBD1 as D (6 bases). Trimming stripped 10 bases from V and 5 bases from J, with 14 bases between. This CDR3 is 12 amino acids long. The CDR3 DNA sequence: TGTGCCACACAGGGTCCTGAGGAGACCCAGTACTTC. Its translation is CATQGPEETQYF.

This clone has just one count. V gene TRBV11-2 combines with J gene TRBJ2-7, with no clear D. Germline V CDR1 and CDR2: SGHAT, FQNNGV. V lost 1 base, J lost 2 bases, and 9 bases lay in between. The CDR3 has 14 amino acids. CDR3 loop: CASSLASITYEQYF. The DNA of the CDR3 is TGTGCCAGCAGCTTAGCTTCTATCACCTACGAGCAGTACTTC.

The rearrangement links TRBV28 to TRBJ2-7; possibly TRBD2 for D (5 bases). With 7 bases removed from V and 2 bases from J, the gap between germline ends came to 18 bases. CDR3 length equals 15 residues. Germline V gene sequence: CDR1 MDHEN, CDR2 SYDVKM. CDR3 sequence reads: CASNPHGLGTYEQYF. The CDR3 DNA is TGTGCCAGCAACCCCCACGGGCTCGGGACCTACGAGCAGTACTTC.

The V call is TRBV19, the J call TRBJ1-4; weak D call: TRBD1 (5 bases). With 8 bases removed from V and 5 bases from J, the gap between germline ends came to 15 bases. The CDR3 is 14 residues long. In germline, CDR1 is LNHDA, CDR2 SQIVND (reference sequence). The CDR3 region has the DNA TGTGCCAGTCGAACCGGGACTGAGAATGAAAAACTGTTTTTT. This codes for CASRTGTENEKLFF.

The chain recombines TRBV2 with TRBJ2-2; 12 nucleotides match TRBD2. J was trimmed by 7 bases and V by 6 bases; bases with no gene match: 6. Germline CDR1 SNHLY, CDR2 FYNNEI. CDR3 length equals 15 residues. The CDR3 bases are TGTGCCAGCAGCGGGACTAGCGGGTATGGCGGGGAGCTGTTTTTT. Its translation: CASSGTSGYGGELFF. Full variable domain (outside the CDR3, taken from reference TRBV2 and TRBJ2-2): EPEVTQTPSHQVTQMGQEVILRCVPISNHLYFYWYRQILGQKVEFLVSFYNNEISEKSEIFDDQFSVERPDGSNFTLKIRSTKLEDSAMYFCASSGTSGYGGELFFGEGSRLTVL.

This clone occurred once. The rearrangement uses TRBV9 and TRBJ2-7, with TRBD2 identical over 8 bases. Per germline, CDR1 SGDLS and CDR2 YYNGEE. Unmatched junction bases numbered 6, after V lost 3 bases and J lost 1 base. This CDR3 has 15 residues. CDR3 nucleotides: TGTGCCAGCAGCGAACGAGCGGGAGCGTCCTACGAGCAGTACTTC. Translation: CASSERAGASYEQYF.

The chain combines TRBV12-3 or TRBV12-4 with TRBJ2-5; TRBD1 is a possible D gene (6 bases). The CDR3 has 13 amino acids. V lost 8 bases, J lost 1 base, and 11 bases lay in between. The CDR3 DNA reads TGTGCCAGCGGACAGAGAACCCAAGAGACCCAGTACTTC. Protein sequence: CASGQRTQETQYF.

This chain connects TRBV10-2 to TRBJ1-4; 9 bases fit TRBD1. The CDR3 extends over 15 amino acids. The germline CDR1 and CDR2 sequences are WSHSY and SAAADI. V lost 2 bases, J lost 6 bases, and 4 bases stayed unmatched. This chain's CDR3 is CASSEPDRGDEKLFF. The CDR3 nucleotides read TGCGCCAGCAGTGAGCCGGACAGGGGAGATGAAAAACTGTTTTTT.

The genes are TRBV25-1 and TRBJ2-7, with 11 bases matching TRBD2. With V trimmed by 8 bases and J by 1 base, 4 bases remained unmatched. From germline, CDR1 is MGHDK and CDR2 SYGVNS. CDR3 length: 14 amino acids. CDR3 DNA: TGTGCCAGCCGACTAGCGGGGAATTCCTACGAGCAGTACTTC. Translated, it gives CASRLAGNSYEQYF.

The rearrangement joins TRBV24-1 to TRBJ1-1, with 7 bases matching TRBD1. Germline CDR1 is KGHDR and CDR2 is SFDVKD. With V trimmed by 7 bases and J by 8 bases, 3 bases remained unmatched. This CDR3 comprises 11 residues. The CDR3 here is CATRNRGEAFF. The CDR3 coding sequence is TGTGCCACCAGAAACAGGGGAGAAGCTTTCTTT.

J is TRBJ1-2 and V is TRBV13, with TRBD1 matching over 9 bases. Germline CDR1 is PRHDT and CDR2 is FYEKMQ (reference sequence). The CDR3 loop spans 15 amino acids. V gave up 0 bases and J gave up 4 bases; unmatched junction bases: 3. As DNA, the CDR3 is TGTGCCAGCAGCTTAGGGACAGGGGGGATCTATGGCTACACCTTC. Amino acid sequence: CASSLGTGGIYGYTF.

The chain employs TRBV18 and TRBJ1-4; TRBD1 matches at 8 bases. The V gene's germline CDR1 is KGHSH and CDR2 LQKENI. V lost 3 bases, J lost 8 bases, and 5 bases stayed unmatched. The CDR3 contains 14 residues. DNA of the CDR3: TGTGCCAGCTCACCTCCAGACAGGGGAGAAAAACTGTTTTTT. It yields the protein CASSPPDRGEKLFF. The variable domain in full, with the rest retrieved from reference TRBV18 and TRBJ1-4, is NAGVMQNPRHLVRRRGQEARLRCSPMKGHSHVYWYRQLPEEGLKFMVYLQKENIIDESGMPKERFSAEFPKEGPSILRIQQVVRGDSAAYFCASSPPDRGEKLFFGSGTQLSVL.

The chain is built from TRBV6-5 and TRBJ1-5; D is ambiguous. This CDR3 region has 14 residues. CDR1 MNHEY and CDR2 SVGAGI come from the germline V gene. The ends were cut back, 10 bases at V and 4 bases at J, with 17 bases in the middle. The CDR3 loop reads CATNRGFDNQPQHF. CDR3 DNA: TGTGCCACAAATCGAGGATTCGATAATCAGCCCCAGCATTTT.

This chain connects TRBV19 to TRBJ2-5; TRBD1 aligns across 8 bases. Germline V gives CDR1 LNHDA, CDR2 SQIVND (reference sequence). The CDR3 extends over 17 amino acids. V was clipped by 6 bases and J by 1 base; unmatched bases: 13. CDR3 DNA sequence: TGTGCCAGTAGCCCGACCGACAGGGGACGAAGCCAAGAGACCCAGTACTTC. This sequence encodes CASSPTDRGRSQETQYF.

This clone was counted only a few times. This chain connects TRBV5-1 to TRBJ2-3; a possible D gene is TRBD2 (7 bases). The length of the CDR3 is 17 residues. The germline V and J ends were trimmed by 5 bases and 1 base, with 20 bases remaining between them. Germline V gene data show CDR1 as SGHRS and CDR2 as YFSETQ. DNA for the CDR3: TGCGCCAGCAGTCCCATCGCGGGGGCATTAGGCACAGATACGCAGTATTTT. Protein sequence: CASSPIAGALGTDTQYF.

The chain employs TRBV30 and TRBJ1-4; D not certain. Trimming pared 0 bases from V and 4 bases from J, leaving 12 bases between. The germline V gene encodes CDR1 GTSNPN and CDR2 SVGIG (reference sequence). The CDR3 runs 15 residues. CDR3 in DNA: TGTGCCTGGAGTGTACTTAATAGCCTTAATGAAAAACTGTTTTTT. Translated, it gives CAWSVLNSLNEKLFF.

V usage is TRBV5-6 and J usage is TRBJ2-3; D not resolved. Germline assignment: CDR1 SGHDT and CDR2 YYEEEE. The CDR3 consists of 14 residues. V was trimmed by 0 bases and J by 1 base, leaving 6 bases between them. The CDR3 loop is CASSLDSRTDTQYF. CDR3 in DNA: TGTGCCAGCAGCTTGGACAGTCGCACAGATACGCAGTATTTT.

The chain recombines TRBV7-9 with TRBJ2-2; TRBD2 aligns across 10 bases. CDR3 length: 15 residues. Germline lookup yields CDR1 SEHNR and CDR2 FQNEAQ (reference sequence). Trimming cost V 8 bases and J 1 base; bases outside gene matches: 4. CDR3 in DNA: TGTGCCAGCCGACCTAGCGGGGGGAACACCGGGGAGCTGTTTTTT. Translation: CASRPSGGNTGELFF.